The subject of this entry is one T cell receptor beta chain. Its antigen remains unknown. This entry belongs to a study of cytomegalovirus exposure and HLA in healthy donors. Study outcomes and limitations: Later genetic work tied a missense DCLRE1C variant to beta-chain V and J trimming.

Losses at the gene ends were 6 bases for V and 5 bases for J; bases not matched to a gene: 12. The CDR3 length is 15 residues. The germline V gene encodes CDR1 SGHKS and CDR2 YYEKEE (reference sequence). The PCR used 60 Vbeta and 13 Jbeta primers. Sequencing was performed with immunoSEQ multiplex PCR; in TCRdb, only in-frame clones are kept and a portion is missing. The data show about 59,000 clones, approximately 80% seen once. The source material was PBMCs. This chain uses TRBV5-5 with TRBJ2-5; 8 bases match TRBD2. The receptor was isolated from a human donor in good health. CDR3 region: CASNNGGGPGETQYF. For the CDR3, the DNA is TGTGCCAGCAACAACGGGGGGGGGCCAGGGGAGACCCAGTACTTC.